These 22 T cell receptor beta chains were sequenced from one sample in a study of T-cell reconstitution after alpha-beta-depleted transplantation in children. During its preparation, the TCRbeta library received unique molecular identifiers. One entry per CDR3 protein, called by TCRdb with MiXCR from the PCR reads. The sample records 250,000 to 300,000 distinct CDR3 sequences, 10% being singletons. The sequencing used PBMCs, collected before TCRalphabeta/CD19-depleted stem cell transplant. The receptors shown here come from a boy in the first two years of life with acute myeloid leukemia, due to receive a stem cell transplant.

Notes on this clonotype: A read error may explain this, as a much larger clone is one base away. J is TRBJ2-2 and V is TRBV20-1; D perhaps matches TRBD1 (5 bases). The V gene's germline CDR1 is DFQATT and CDR2 SNEGSKA (reference sequence). The CDR3 runs to 15 residues. The CDR3 loop is CCARDFRGSTGELFF. CDR3 bases: TGCTGTGCTAGAGATTTTAGGGGTTCCACCGGGGAGCTGTTTTTT.

Many counts were recorded for this clonotype. V usage is TRBV3-1 and J usage is TRBJ2-5, with TRBD2 matching 13 bases. CDR3 length: 17 amino acids. V lost 4 bases to trimming and J lost 5 bases; unmatched junction nucleotides: 10. The V gene's germline CDR1 is LGHDT and CDR2 YNNKEL (reference sequence). The CDR3 protein is CASSPSSGTSGKETQYF. CDR3 nucleotides: TGTGCCAGCAGCCCATCTTCCGGGACTAGCGGGAAGGAGACCCAGTACTTC.

This clonotype was seen only a few times. The chain employs TRBV7-6 and TRBJ2-3; 13 bases are shared with TRBD2. Losses at the gene ends were 5 bases for V and 2 bases for J; bases not matched to a gene: 25. Per the germline V gene, CDR1 is SGHVS and CDR2 is FNYEAQ. This CDR3 contains 23 residues. The CDR3, as DNA: TGTGCCAGCAGCACAGATCGACGGATCACTAGCGGGAGGGCCCCGTTGAACACAGATACGCAGTATTTT. It codes for CASSTDRRITSGRAPLNTDTQYF.

Ten or more counts support this clonotype. The chain employs TRBV27 and TRBJ2-7; 8 nucleotides line up with TRBD1. This CDR3 spans 14 amino acids. With V trimmed by 5 bases and J by 4 bases, 7 bases remained unmatched. Looked up from germline, CDR1 is MNHEY and CDR2 is SMNVEV (reference sequence). The chain's CDR3 is CASSVAGGRYEQYF. Here the CDR3 DNA reads TGTGCCAGCAGTGTAGCAGGGGGCCGGTACGAGCAGTACTTC.

This clonotype was observed at least ten times. This chain uses TRBV9 with TRBJ2-1, with D perhaps being TRBD1 or TRBD2 (6 bases each). V shed 3 bases and J shed 4 bases, with 14 bases lying between them. The germline gives CDR1 SGDLS, CDR2 YYNGEE. The CDR3 has 15 residues. The CDR3 sequence is CASSAGGGSYNEQFF. In DNA form, the CDR3 reads TGTGCCAGCAGCGCCGGAGGGGGATCATACAATGAGCAGTTCTTC.

The rearrangement uses TRBV13 and TRBJ2-5, with TRBD2 matching 9 bases. Germline V lookup: CDR1 PRHDT, CDR2 FYEKMQ (reference sequence). The CDR3 has 15 amino acids. The ends lost 5 bases at V and 0 bases at J; junction bases unmatched: 4. CDR3 region: CASSNSGGYQETQYF. In DNA form, the CDR3 reads TGTGCCAGCAGCAATAGCGGGGGCTACCAAGAGACCCAGTACTTC.

This clonotype was recorded many times. The V gene is TRBV6-4, the J gene TRBJ2-1; D possibly matches TRBD1 or TRBD2 (6 bases each). Germline V gene sequence: CDR1 MRHNA, CDR2 SNTAGT. The length of the CDR3 is 15 residues. V dropped 3 bases and J dropped 7 bases, with 16 bases sitting between them. CDR3 sequence reads: CASSEQGGSGNEQFF. The CDR3 nucleotides are TGTGCCAGCAGTGAACAGGGAGGTTCGGGTAATGAGCAGTTCTTC.

This clonotype was seen repeatedly, ten times or more. The chain combines TRBV24-1 with TRBJ2-5; the D is unclear. This CDR3 has 13 residues. Trimming took off 5 bases at V and 2 bases at J, with 8 bases between the two ends. Germline lookup yields CDR1 KGHDR and CDR2 SFDVKD. The CDR3 region is CATSVPGQETQYF. CDR3 coding DNA: TGTGCCACCAGTGTCCCAGGTCAAGAGACCCAGTACTTC.

This clonotype was recorded at least ten times. The CDR3 bases are TGTGCCAGCAGTTTTTGGGCTTATTCTGACCCAAATGAAAAACTGTTTTTT. Translation: CASSFWAYSDPNEKLFF. The genes are TRBV12-3 or TRBV12-4 and TRBJ1-4, with D uncertain. This CDR3 is 17 amino acids long. V shed 3 bases and J shed 5 bases, with 19 bases lying between them.

This clonotype showed up just a few times. The chain carries TRBV3-1 and TRBJ2-7, with 9 bases matching TRBD1. This CDR3 contains 15 residues. Germline V CDR1 and CDR2: LGHDT, YNNKEL (reference sequence). V gave up 4 bases and J gave up 2 bases; unmatched junction bases: 6. Here the CDR3 reads CASSLVDRGAYEQYF. The DNA of the CDR3 is TGTGCCAGCAGCCTAGTGGACAGGGGAGCCTACGAGCAGTACTTC.

This clonotype was recorded a few times. This chain links TRBV12-3 or TRBV12-4 with TRBJ2-2; D call uncertain. Trimming cost V 5 bases and J 4 bases, with 11 bases left between them. There are 14 residues in the CDR3. For the CDR3, the DNA is TGTGCCAGCAGTCCTCCGTCCTTCACCGGGGAGCTGTTTTTT. Its protein product is CASSPPSFTGELFF.

This clonotype was picked up many times. This chain connects TRBV29-1 to TRBJ2-2; D gene unclear. Germline lookup yields CDR1 SQVTM and CDR2 ANQGSEA. The ends were cut back, 0 bases at V and 8 bases at J, with 7 bases in the middle. This CDR3 has 12 residues. As DNA, the CDR3 is TGCAGCGTTGAAGAGGGGTGGGGGGAGCTGTTTTTT. Translation: CSVEEGWGELFF.

This clonotype was recorded at least ten times. The chain carries TRBV5-1 and TRBJ2-1; D is tentatively TRBD1 or TRBD2 (5 bases each). The CDR3 contains 13 residues. The germline gives CDR1 SGHRS, CDR2 YFSETQ. Trimming pared 2 bases from V and 9 bases from J, leaving 12 bases between. DNA of the CDR3: TGCGCCAGCAGCTTAGGGGCTGGACTTGAGCAGTTCTTC. This codes for CASSLGAGLEQFF.

This clonotype was recorded at least ten times. The CDR3 loop reads CASRADGGRETQYF. The CDR3 DNA is TGTGCCAGCCGGGCTGATGGCGGCCGGGAGACCCAGTACTTC. V and J are TRBV27 and TRBJ2-5; D is uncertain. V dropped 8 bases and J dropped 5 bases, with 18 bases sitting between them. The CDR3 is 14 amino acids. In germline, CDR1 is MNHEY, CDR2 SMNVEV (reference sequence).

A remark on this clonotype: One end of the junction fails to match germline, which may point to a read error. This rearrangement joins TRBV28 to TRBJ2-2, with D tentatively TRBD2 (6 bases). CDR3 length: 14 amino acids. Looked up from germline, CDR1 is MDHEN and CDR2 is SYDVKM. The CDR3 loop is CASSARENTWELFF. The CDR3 bases are TGTGCCAGCAGCGCTCGGGAGAACACCTGGGAGCTGTTTTTT. Full variable domain (rest looked up from reference TRBV28 and TRBJ2-2): DVKVTQSSRYLVKRTGEKVFLECVQDMDHENMFWYRQDPGLGLRLIYFSYDVKMKEKGDIPEGYSVSREKKERFSLILESASTNQTSMYLCASSARENTWELFFGEGSRLTVL.

This clonotype was recorded at least ten times. The chain employs TRBV4-3 and TRBJ2-5; TRBD1 agrees at 8 bases. The V and J ends lost 1 base and 6 bases, in that order; junction bases with no gene match: 7. The CDR3 contains 15 residues. Germline V CDR1 and CDR2: LGHNA, YSLEER. The CDR3 bases are TGCGCCAGCAGCCAAGGGACAGGGAATGAAAAGACCCAGTACTTC. Amino acids: CASSQGTGNEKTQYF.

This clonotype has at least ten counts. The chain employs TRBV11-2 and TRBJ1-2; 7 bases match TRBD1. The trim removed 2 bases at V and 4 bases at J, leaving 16 bases unmatched. This CDR3 contains 18 residues. The germline V gene encodes CDR1 SGHAT and CDR2 FQNNGV. This chain's CDR3 is CASSLTAGGTALGYGYTF. The CDR3 region has the DNA TGTGCCAGCAGCTTAACCGCGGGCGGGACAGCGTTAGGCTATGGCTACACCTTC.

At least ten counts were recorded for this clonotype. The V gene is TRBV12-3 or TRBV12-4, the J gene TRBJ2-5, with D possibly matching TRBD1 (5 bases). The germline V and J ends were trimmed by 5 bases and 5 bases, with 21 bases remaining between them. The CDR3 consists of 16 residues. CDR3 amino acids: CASSPIPGPPGETQYF. CDR3 nucleotide sequence: TGTGCCAGCAGTCCGATCCCTGGGCCCCCAGGGGAGACCCAGTACTTC.

On this clonotype itself: This may arise from a read error, as a much more abundant clone is one base away. J is TRBJ2-7 and V is TRBV2; TRBD1 or TRBD2 may be the D gene (5 bases each). In germline, CDR1 is SNHLY, CDR2 FYNNEI. This CDR3 has 12 amino acids. Written as DNA, the CDR3 is TGTGGCAGCAGTGACCGGGACGGTGAGCAGTACTTC. Translated: CGSSDRDGEQYF.

This clonotype was detected ten times or more. This CDR3 is CASSLGLKLGTQYF. The DNA for the CDR3 is TGTGCCAGCAGTTTAGGCCTTAAGCTAGGTACGCAGTATTTT. V usage is TRBV28 and J usage is TRBJ2-3; D is unclear. Germline V gives CDR1 MDHEN, CDR2 SYDVKM. This CDR3 has 14 amino acids. V was clipped by 2 bases and J by 8 bases, with 14 bases between them.

On this clonotype: This may come from a read error, since a much larger clone is one base off. The chain is built from TRBV7-9 and TRBJ2-2; D tentatively fits TRBD1 or TRBD2 (5 bases each). Germline V lookup: CDR1 SEHNR, CDR2 FQNEAQ (reference sequence). CDR3 size: 16 residues. In nucleotides, the CDR3 is TGTGCCAGCAGCTTAGAATCGGCGGCGAACACCGGGGACCTGTTTTTT. It specifies CASSLESAANTGDLFF.

Ten or more counts support this clonotype. The chain recombines TRBV20-1 with TRBJ2-5, with 8 bases that match TRBD1. The CDR3 spans 13 residues. Germline CDR1 DFQATT, CDR2 SNEGSKA (reference sequence). V dropped 5 bases and J dropped 0; count of bases not matched to a gene: 2. The CDR3 DNA is TGCAGTGCTCGGACAGGGTACCAAGAGACCCAGTACTTC. Translated, it gives CSARTGYQETQYF.